These 8 T cell receptor beta chains were all obtained from the same sample, sequenced in a study of CD8 T cells in ankylosing spondylitis. TCRdb used MiXCR to reprocess the 5' RACE reads, holding one entry per CDR3 protein. The sample includes around 230,000 distinct CDR3 sequences, 7% to 10% of them seen just once. The sample consisted of blood, either unsorted or a sorted T cell fraction (not recorded which). These receptors originate from a female donor with ankylosing spondylitis or in good health (not recorded which).

This clonotype was recorded at least ten times. The chain joins TRBV4-3 to TRBJ2-1; D is undetermined. V was shortened by 4 bases and J by 7 bases, with 11 bases between the two germline ends. This CDR3 is built from 13 residues. Germline CDR1 is LGHNA and CDR2 is YSLEER. CDR3 loop: CASSLRTLNEQFF. CDR3 nucleotides: TGCGCCAGCAGCCTACGGACCCTGAATGAGCAGTTCTTC.

In its sample, this clonotype was seen many times. The chain combines TRBV5-5 with TRBJ1-1; the match to TRBD1 covers 9 bases. J was trimmed by 0 bases and V by 3 bases; bases with no gene match: 6. The CDR3 loop spans 16 amino acids. In germline, CDR1 is SGHKS, CDR2 YYEKEE (reference sequence). The CDR3 sequence: CASSSGQGRLNTEAFF. The CDR3, as DNA: TGTGCCAGCAGCTCTGGACAGGGGAGGTTGAACACTGAAGCTTTCTTT.

The V and J genes are TRBV7-7 and TRBJ2-2, with 8 bases that match TRBD1. Germline trimming cut 3 bases from V and 7 bases from J; bases unmatched to any gene: 4. Germline V CDR1 and CDR2: SSHAT, FNYEAQ (reference sequence). The CDR3 consists of 14 residues. For the CDR3, the DNA is TGTGCCAGCAGCTTGCAGGGGGCCAGCGGGGAGCTGTTTTTT. Its protein product is CASSLQGASGELFF.

This clonotype was found many times. The V and J genes are TRBV7-2 and TRBJ1-1, with 7 positions matching TRBD1. J gave up 6 bases and V 5 bases, and 9 bases lay outside the gene matches. The CDR3 runs to 14 residues. Germline CDR1 is SGHTA and CDR2 is FQGNSA. The CDR3 protein is CASSLPTGIAEAFF. CDR3 sequence (DNA): TGTGCCAGCAGCCTCCCGACAGGGATCGCTGAAGCTTTCTTT.

This clonotype was counted many times. This chain uses TRBV10-3 with TRBJ2-3; the match to TRBD1 covers 7 bases. CDR3 length equals 16 residues. Germline CDR1 reads ENHRY; CDR2 reads SYGVKD. V was clipped by 7 bases and J by 4 bases; unmatched bases: 14. The CDR3 DNA is TGTGCCATCACCAAACAGGGGACGGGATCTTCAGATACGCAGTATTTT. The encoded protein is CAITKQGTGSSDTQYF.

The sample holds many counts of this clonotype. The rearrangement joins TRBV11-2 to TRBJ2-3; weak D call: TRBD1 (6 bases). Germline V gene data show CDR1 as SGHAT and CDR2 as FQNNGV. CDR3 length: 15 residues. V gave up 1 base and J gave up 4 bases, with 12 bases separating them. CDR3 region: CASSLGTAGSDTQYF. The CDR3 DNA reads TGTGCCAGCAGCTTAGGGACAGCAGGATCAGATACGCAGTATTTT.

This clonotype appeared many times. The chain links TRBV5-6 to TRBJ2-1, with 9 bases matching TRBD2. The CDR3 sequence is 15 residues long. The germline gives CDR1 SGHDT, CDR2 YYEEEE. J gave up 3 bases and V 2 bases, and 3 bases lay outside the gene matches. CDR3 in DNA: TGTGCCAGCAGCTTCCTTAGCGGGAGCTACAATGAGCAGTTCTTC. It specifies CASSFLSGSYNEQFF.

There are many counts of this clonotype. The V call is TRBV18, the J call TRBJ1-1, with 10 bases matching TRBD1. The V gene's germline CDR1 is KGHSH and CDR2 LQKENI. With 3 bases clipped from V and 1 base from J, the junction kept 2 bases outside the gene matches. This CDR3 region has 15 residues. CDR3: CASSPRTGGNTEAFF. The CDR3 bases are TGTGCCAGCTCACCGAGGACAGGGGGGAACACTGAAGCTTTCTTT.